This TCR beta chain was retrieved from a study of T cells in Graves' hyperthyroidism and ophthalmopathy. Whole-study findings and limits: Within blood appeared most thyroid clonotypes that had expanded above 0.001.

Enrolled ophthalmopathy patients presented with a Clinical Activity Score of at least 3, a NOSPECS grade of at least 4, and disease duration under 3 months. Every diagnosis used clinical symptoms, serum thyroxine and TRAb, thyroid ultrasound and orbital computed tomography. This clonotype has at least ten counts. What it binds is not known. This CDR3 comprises 15 residues. The germline V gene has CDR1 MNHEY and CDR2 SVGEGT. Trimming removed 6 bases at V and 3 bases at J, with 18 bases between. TCR beta CDR3 regions were amplified from RNA. Initially, a first-round RT-PCR of the TCR CDR3 employed the HTBI primer set. TCRdb fed the multiplex PCR reads into MiXCR, producing one record per CDR3 protein. The top ten hold just over 55% of the sample, which has over 250,000 distinct CDR3 sequences, about 17% seen once.

The clonotype originates from a woman aged 55-69 years with Graves' ophthalmopathy. The J gene is TRBJ2-7, the V gene TRBV6-2 or TRBV6-3; TRBD1 or TRBD2 may be the D gene (5 bases each). The specimen sequenced was blood. The CDR3 nucleotides are TGTGCCAGCAGCGATACCTTTGGGACGGTCTACGAGCAGTACTTC. Encoded protein: CASSDTFGTVYEQYF.